This T cell receptor beta chain was obtained from a study of a mutant IDH1 vaccine in newly diagnosed glioma. As for the study in general: During weeks 1, 3, 5, 7, 11, 15, 19 and 23, patients received eight vaccinations. Patients got their first vaccination 4-6 weeks after radiotherapy alone, or with temozolomide cycles. Treated patients showed a male proportion of around 62%, a female proportion of around 40%, and a mean age of around 40 years.

In regard to this clone: As yet, its antigen is unknown.

The time point is: week 5, during vaccination. Alongside topical imiquimod, each dose of vaccine comprised 300 ug of mutant IDH1 20-mer peptide. Donor diagnoses consisted of new WHO grade 3 or 4 IDH1-mutant, ATRX-lost astrocytomas. The assay was immunoSEQ multiplex PCR, and TCRdb's table has in-frame clones only and misses some. The repertoire holds about 75,000 clones, 90% to 95% seen once, with 0.5% to 0.7% in the top ten. This sample comprised PBMCs, obtained from a glioma patient whose treatment included an IDH1 peptide vaccine. The clonotype comes from a woman aged 45-59 years with glioma.

This chain's CDR3 is CASSTVRPSSGNTIYF. CDR3 DNA sequence: TGTGCCAGCAGTACCGTGAGGCCCAGCTCGGGAAACACCATATATTTT. The chain joins TRBV27 to TRBJ1-3; D uncertain. Per germline, CDR1 MNHEY and CDR2 SMNVEV (reference sequence). This CDR3 contains 16 residues. Trimming removed 5 bases at V and 4 bases at J, with 18 bases between.